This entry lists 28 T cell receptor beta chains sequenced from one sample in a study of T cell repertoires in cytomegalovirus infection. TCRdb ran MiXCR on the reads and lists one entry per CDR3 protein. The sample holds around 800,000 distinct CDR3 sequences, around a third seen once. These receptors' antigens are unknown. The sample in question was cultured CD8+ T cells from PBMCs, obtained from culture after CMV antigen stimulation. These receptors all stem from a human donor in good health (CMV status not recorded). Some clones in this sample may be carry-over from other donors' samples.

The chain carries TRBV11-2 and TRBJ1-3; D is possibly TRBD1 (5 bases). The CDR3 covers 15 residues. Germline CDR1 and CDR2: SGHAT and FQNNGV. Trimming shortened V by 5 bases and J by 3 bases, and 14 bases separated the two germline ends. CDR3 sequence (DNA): TGTGCCAGCAGCATCGTACGACAGCTTGGAAACACCATATATTTT. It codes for CASSIVRQLGNTIYF.

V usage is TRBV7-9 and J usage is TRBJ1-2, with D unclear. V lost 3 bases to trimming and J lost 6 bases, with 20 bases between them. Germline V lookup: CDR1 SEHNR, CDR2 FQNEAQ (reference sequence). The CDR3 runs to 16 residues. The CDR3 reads CASSLKGVTVGNGYTF. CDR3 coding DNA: TGTGCCAGCAGCTTGAAAGGAGTTACGGTGGGCAATGGCTACACCTTC.

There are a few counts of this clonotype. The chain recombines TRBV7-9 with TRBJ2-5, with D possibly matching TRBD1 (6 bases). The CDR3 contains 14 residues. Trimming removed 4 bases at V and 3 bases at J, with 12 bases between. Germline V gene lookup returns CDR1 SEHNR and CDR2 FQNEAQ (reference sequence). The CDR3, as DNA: TGTGCCAGCAGCTCCGACAGGATTGAAGAGACCCAGTACTTC. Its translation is CASSSDRIEETQYF. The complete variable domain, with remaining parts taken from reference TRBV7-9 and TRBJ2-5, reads DTGVSQNPRHKITKRGQNVTFRCDPISEHNRLYWYRQTLGQGPEFLTYFQNEAQLEKSRLLSDRFSAERPKGSFSTLEIQRTEQGDSAMYLCASSSDRIEETQYFGPGTRLLVL.

CDR3 loop: CASSSVGGADYEQYF. CDR3 DNA sequence: TGTGCCAGCAGTTCCGTCGGGGGGGCAGACTACGAGCAGTACTTC. This chain uses TRBV27 with TRBJ2-7, with TRBD2 matching over 8 bases. Losses at the gene ends were 4 bases for V and 3 bases for J; bases not matched to a gene: 8. The CDR3 has 15 amino acids. Germline V CDR1 and CDR2: MNHEY, SMNVEV (reference sequence).

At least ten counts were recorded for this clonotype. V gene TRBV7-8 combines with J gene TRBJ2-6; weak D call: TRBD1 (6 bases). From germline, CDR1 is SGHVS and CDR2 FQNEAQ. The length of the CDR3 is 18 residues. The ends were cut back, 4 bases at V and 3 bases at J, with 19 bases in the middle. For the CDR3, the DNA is TGTGCCAGCAGCTCTTTCCACCTACAGGGAGATGGGGCCAACGTCCTGACTTTC. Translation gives CASSSFHLQGDGANVLTF.

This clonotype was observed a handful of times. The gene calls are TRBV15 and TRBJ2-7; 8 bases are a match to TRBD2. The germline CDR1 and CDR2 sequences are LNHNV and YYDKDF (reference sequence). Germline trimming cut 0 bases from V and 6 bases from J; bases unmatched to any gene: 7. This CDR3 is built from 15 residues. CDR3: CATSRDGRGAVEQYV. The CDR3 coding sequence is TGTGCCACCAGCAGAGATGGGCGGGGGGCGGTCGAGCAGTACGTC.

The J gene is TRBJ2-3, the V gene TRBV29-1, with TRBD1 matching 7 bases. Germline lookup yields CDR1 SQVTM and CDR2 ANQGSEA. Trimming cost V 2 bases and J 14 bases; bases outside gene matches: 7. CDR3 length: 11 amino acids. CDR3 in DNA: TGCAGCGTTGAAAGGGGGCCCCCGGGGTATTTT. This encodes CSVERGPPGYF.

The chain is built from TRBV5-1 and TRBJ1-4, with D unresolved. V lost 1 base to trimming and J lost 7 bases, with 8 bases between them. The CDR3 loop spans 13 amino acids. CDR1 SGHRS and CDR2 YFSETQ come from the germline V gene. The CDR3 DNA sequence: TGCGCCAGCAGCTTGCAAGTTGGTGAAAAACTGTTTTTT. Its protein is CASSLQVGEKLFF.

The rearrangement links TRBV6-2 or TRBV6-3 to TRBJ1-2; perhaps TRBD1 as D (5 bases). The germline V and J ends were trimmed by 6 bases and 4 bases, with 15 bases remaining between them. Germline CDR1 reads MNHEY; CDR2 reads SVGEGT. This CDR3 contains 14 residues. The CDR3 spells CASSESDTAYGYTF. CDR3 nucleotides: TGTGCCAGCAGCGAATCGGACACTGCCTATGGCTACACCTTC.

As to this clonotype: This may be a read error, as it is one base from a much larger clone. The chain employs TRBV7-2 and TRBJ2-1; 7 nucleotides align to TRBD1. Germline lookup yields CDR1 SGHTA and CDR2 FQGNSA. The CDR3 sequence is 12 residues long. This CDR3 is CVSRGIPNEQFF. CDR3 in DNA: TGTGTCAGCAGGGGGATCCCCAATGAGCAGTTCTTC.

CDR3 coding DNA: TGTGCCAGCAGCTTTGACGGGGGGCCAGATACGCAGTATTTT. This encodes CASSFDGGPDTQYF. This rearrangement joins TRBV11-2 to TRBJ2-3; possible D gene TRBD2, 7 bases. Trimming shortened V by 3 bases and J by 4 bases, and 11 bases separated the two germline ends. The CDR3 is 14 residues long. Germline CDR1 reads SGHAT; CDR2 reads FQNNGV.

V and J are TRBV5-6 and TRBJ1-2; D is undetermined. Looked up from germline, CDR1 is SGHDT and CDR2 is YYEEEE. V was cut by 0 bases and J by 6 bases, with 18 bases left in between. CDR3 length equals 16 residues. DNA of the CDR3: TGTGCCAGCAGCTTGGTAGTTCCAGGCCAGGATGATGGCTACACCTTC. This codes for CASSLVVPGQDDGYTF.

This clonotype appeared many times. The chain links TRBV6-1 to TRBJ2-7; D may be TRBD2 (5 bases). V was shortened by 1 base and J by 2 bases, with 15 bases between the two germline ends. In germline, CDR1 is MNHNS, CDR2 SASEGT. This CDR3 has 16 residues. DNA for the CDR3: TGTGCCAGCAGTGAAGTTTGGAGGTATTGGGCCTACGAGCAGTACTTC. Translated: CASSEVWRYWAYEQYF.

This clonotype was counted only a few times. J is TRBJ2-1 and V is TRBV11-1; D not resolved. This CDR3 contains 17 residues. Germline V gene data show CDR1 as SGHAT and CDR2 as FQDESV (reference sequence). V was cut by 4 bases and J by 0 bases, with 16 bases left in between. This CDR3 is CASSSTSELSSYNEQFF. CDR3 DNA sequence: TGTGCCAGCAGCTCCACGTCAGAACTTAGCTCCTACAATGAGCAGTTCTTC. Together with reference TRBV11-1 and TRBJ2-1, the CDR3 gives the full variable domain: EAEVAQSPRYKITEKSQAVAFWCDPISGHATLYWYRQILGQGPELLVQFQDESVVDDSQLPKDRFSAERLKGVDSTLKIQPAELGDSAMYLCASSSTSELSSYNEQFFGPGTRLTVL.

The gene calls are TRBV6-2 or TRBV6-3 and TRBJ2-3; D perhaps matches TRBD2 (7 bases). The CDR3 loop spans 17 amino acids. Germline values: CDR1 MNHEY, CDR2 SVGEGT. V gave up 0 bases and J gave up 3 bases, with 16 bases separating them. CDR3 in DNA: TGTGCCAGCAGTTACTCGAATTGGGGGGGCCCAACAGATACGCAGTATTTT. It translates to CASSYSNWGGPTDTQYF.

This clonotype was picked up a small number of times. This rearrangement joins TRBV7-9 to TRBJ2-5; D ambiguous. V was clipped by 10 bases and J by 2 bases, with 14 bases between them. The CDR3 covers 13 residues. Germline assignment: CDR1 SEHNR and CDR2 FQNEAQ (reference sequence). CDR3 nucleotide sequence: TGTGCCACCGTCTTTAGGGAACAAGAGACCCAGTACTTC. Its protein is CATVFREQETQYF.

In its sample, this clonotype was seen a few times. The CDR3 here is CASSLQGRYEQYF. The CDR3 nucleotides are TGTGCCAGCAGCCTACAGGGGAGATACGAGCAGTACTTC. The chain joins TRBV27 to TRBJ2-7; 7 bases align to TRBD1. V was clipped by 6 bases and J by 4 bases; unmatched bases: 6. CDR3 length: 13 amino acids. The germline CDR1 and CDR2 sequences are MNHEY and SMNVEV (reference sequence).

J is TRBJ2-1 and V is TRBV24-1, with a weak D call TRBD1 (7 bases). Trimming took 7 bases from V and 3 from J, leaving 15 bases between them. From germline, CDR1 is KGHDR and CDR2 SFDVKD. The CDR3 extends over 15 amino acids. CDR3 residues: CATSAGQRVYNEQFF. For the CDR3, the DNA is TGTGCCACCAGCGCGGGACAGAGGGTCTACAATGAGCAGTTCTTC.

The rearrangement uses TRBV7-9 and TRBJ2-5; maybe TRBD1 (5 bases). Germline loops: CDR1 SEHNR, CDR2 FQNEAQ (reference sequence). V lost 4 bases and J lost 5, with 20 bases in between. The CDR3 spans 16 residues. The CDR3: CASSSQGFMYGETQYF. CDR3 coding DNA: TGTGCCAGCAGCTCGCAGGGATTTATGTACGGGGAGACCCAGTACTTC.

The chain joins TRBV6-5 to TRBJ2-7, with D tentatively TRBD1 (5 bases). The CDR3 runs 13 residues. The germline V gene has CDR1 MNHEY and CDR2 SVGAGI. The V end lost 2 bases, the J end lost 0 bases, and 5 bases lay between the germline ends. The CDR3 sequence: CASSYDSSYEQYV. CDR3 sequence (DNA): TGTGCCAGCAGTTACGACAGCTCCTACGAGCAGTACGTC.

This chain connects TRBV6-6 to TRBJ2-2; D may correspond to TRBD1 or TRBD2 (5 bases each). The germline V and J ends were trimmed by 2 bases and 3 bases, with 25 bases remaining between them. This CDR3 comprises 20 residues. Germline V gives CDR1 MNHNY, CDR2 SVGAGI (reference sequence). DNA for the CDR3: TGTGCCAGCAGTTACGCCAGGGCCCCCAGTCGGGGCAAGTACACCGGGGAGCTGTTTTTT. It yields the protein CASSYARAPSRGKYTGELFF.

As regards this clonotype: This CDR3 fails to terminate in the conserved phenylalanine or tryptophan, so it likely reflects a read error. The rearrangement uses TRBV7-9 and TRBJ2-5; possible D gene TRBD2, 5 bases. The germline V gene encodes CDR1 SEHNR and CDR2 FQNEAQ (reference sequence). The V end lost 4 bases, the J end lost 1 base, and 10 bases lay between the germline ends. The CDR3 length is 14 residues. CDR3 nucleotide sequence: TGTGCCAGCAGCTACGAGGCGGGCCAAGAGACCCAGTACTCC. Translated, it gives CASSYEAGQETQYS.

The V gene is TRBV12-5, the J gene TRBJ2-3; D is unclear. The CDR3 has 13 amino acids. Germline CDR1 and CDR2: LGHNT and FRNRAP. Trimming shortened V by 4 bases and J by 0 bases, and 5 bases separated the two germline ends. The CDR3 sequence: CASGYGSTDTQYF. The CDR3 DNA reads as TGTGCTAGTGGTTATGGTAGCACAGATACGCAGTATTTT. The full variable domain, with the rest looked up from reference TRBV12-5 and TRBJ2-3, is DARVTQTPRHKVTEMGQEVTMRCQPILGHNTVFWYRQTMMQGLELLAYFRNRAPLDDSGMPKDRFSAEMPDATLATLKIQPSEPRDSAVYFCASGYGSTDTQYFGPGTRLTVL.

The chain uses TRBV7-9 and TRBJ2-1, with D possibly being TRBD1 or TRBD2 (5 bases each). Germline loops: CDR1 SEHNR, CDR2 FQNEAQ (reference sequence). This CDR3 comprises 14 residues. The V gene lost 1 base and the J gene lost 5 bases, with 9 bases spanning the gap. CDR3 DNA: TGTGCCAGCAGCTTAGATGGGACGAACAATGAGCAGTTCTTC. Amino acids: CASSLDGTNNEQFF.

DNA of the CDR3: TGTGCCAGCAGTTACGGTAATAGCGGGGGCTTCTACGAGCAGTACTTC. It specifies CASSYGNSGGFYEQYF. This chain connects TRBV6-6 to TRBJ2-7, with TRBD2 identical over 9 bases. This CDR3 has 16 amino acids. V was clipped by 2 bases and J by 3 bases; unmatched bases: 8. CDR1 MNHNY and CDR2 SVGAGI come from the germline V gene (reference sequence).

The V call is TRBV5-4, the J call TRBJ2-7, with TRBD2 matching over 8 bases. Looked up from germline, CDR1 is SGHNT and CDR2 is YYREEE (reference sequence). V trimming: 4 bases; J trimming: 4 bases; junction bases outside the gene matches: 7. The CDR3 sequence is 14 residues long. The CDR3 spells CASSVDGGVYEQYV. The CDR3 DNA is TGTGCCAGCAGCGTGGACGGGGGGGTATACGAGCAGTACGTC.

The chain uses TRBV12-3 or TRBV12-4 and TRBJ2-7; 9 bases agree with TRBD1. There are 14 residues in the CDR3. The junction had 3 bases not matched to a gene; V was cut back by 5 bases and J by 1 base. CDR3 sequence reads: CASSTGGASYEQYF. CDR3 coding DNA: TGTGCCAGCAGTACAGGGGGCGCTTCCTACGAGCAGTACTTC.

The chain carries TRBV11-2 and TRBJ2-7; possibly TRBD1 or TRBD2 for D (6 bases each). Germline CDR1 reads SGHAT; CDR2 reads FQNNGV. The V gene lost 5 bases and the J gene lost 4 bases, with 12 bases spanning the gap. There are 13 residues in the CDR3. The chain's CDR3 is CASSLRRGYEQYV. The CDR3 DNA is TGTGCCAGCAGCCTGCGGAGGGGGTACGAGCAGTACGTC.